Below are 2 T cell receptor beta chains sequenced from a single sample in a study of blood T cell repertoires in COVID-19. TCRdb keeps only in-frame clones here, not all; method: immunoSEQ multiplex PCR. Among 250,000 or so clones listed, around 82% were seen once. The source material was peripheral blood. Source of these receptors: a woman between 70 and 85 years old with acute or convalescent COVID-19.

The chain uses TRBV5-1 and TRBJ1-1; D gene ambiguous. Between the trimmed V and J ends, which lost 0 bases and 2 bases, there was a span of 8 bases. Germline V gene lookup returns CDR1 SGHRS and CDR2 YFSETQ. This CDR3 is 14 amino acids long. The CDR3 DNA reads as TGCGCCAGCAGCTTGGTGGGAGTTAACACTGAAGCTTTCTTT. This codes for CASSLVGVNTEAFF.

The CDR3, as DNA: TGTGCCAGCAGTACAGACAGGGGACCCTACAATGAGCAGTTCTTC. It is translated as CASSTDRGPYNEQFF. This chain joins TRBV7-2 and TRBJ2-1; TRBD1 aligns across 8 bases. J lost 2 bases, V lost 6 bases, and 6 bases had no gene match. CDR1 SGHTA and CDR2 FQGNSA come from the germline V gene. This CDR3 region has 15 residues.